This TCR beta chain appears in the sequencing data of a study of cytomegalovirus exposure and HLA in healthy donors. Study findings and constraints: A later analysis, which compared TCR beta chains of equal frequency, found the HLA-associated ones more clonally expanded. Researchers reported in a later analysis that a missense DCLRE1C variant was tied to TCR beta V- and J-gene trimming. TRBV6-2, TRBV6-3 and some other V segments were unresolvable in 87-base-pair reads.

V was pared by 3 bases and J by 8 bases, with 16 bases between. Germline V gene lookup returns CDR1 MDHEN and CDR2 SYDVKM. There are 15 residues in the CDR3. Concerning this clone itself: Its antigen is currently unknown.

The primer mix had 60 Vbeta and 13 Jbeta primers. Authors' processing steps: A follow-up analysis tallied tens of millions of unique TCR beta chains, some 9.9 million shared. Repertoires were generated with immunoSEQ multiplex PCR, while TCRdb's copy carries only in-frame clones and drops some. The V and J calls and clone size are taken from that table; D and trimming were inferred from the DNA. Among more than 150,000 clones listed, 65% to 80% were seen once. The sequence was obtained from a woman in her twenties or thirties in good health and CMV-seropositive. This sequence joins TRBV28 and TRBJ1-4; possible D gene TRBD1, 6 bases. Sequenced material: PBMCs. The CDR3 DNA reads TGTGCCAGCAGTTTTCGGGGGGCGGGTGGGGAAAAACTGTTTTTT. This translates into CASSFRGAGGEKLFF.